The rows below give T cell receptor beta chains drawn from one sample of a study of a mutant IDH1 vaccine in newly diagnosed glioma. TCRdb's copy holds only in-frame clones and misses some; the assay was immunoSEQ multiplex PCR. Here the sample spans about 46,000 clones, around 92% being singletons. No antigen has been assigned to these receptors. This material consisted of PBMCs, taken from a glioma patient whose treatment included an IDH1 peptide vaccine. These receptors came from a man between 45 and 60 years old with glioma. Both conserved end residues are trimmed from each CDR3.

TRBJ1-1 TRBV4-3 ASSQPGQGDNEAF
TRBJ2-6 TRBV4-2 ASSQASWGPPVSGANVLT
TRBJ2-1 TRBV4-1 ASSQGLAGVI
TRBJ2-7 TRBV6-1 ASSVAGFSPGLASEQY
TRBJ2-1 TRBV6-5 ATSDRSLNEQF
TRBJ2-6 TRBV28 ASSLGGPGANVLT
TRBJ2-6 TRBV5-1 ASSLLGQGARGANVLT
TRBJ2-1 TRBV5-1 ASTYGYNEQF
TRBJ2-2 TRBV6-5 ASRGYTGELF
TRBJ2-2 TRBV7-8 ASSLRGTRVTGELF